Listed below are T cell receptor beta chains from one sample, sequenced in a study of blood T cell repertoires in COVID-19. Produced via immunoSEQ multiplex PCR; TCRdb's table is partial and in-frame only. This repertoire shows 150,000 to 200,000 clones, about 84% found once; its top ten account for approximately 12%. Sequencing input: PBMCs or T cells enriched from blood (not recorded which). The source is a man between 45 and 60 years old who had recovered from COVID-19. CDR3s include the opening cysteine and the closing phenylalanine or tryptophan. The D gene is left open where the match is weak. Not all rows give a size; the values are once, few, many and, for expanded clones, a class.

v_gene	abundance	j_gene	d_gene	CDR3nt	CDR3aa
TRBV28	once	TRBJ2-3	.	TGTGCCAGCAGTCTAAGCGGTAGCACAGATACGCAGTATTTT	CASSLSGSTDTQYF
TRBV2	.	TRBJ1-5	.	TGTGCCAGCGCCCCGGTTCTGGGCAACAATCAGCCCCAGCATTTT	CASAPVLGNNQPQHF
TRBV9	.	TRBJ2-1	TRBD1	TGTGCCAGCAGCGTAGAGACAGGGAGTGTGGATGAGCAGTTCTTC	CASSVETGSVDEQFF
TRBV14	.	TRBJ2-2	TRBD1	TGTGCCAGCAGCCGAGGACAGGGGGGGTCCGGGGAGCTGTTTTTT	CASSRGQGGSGELFF
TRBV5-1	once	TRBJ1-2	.	TGCGCCAGCAGCGAAGCGGGGGGCTATGGCTACACCTTC	CASSEAGGYGYTF
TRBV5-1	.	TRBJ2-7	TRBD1	TGCGCCAGCAGCTACTCGACAGGGTGGGACGAGCAGTACTTC	CASSYSTGWDEQYF
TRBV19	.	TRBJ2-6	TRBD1	TGTGCCAGTAGGAACAGGGGAATTTCTGGGGCCAACGTCCTGACTTTC	CASRNRGISGANVLTF
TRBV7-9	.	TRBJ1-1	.	TGTGCCAGCAGCTTAGGGCAGTATATGAACACTGAAGCTTTCTTT	CASSLGQYMNTEAFF
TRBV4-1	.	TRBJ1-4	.	TGCGCCAGCAGCTTCCACTTCGCGAACAGGATCTCTAATGAAAAACTGTTTTTT	CASSFHFANRISNEKLFF
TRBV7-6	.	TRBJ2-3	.	TGTGCCAGCAGCTTACGAGCGGCTAGCACAGATACGCAGTATTTT	CASSLRAASTDTQYF
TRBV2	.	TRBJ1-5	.	TGTGCCAGCAGTGGGGTGGCGGGACCCCAAGGGGAGCCCCAGCATTTT	CASSGVAGPQGEPQHF
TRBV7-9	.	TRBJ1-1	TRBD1	TGTGCCAGCAGCTTTCAGGGGGCGCGCACTGAAGCTTTCTTT	CASSFQGARTEAFF
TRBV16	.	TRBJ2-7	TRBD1	TGTGCCAGCAGCGGACAGGGCTTCGACGAGCAGTACTTC	CASSGQGFDEQYF